Shown below are 27 T cell receptor beta chains from a single sample sequenced in a study of CD8+ T cells in alopecia areata. The treatment denotes: oral pan-JAK inhibitor, 5-10 mg twice daily. Reverse transcription of extracted RNA yielded cDNA, which provided the sequencing template. The table came from immunoSEQ multiplex PCR; TCRdb's copy has only in-frame clones and leaves some out. This table has 150,000 to 200,000 clones, approximately 62% appearing once. Here the sequenced sample was CD4+ T cells sorted from blood, taken at week 24, from a patient treated with tofacitinib. The receptors were gathered from a human donor with alopecia areata.

This chain uses TRBV5-6 with TRBJ1-2; the D gene is possibly TRBD1 (6 bases). Germline lookup yields CDR1 SGHDT and CDR2 YYEEEE. V was pared by 1 base and J by 4 bases, with 17 bases between. This CDR3 spans 16 amino acids. The CDR3: CASSLTGDTLSYGYTF. In DNA, the CDR3 is TGTGCCAGCAGCTTGACGGGGGACACCCTCTCCTATGGCTACACCTTC.

For the CDR3, the DNA is TGTGCCAGCAGCTTCCCAGGGGACTATGGCTACACCTTC. Translated: CASSFPGDYGYTF. V and J are TRBV5-6 and TRBJ1-2; TRBD1 might be the D (6 bases). V lost 2 bases and J 3 bases, leaving 8 bases between the germline ends. CDR1 and CDR2 (germline): SGHDT, YYEEEE. The length of the CDR3 is 13 residues.

The genes are TRBV2 and TRBJ1-5; no clear D gene. The CDR3 totals 11 residues. V was cut by 8 bases and J by 4 bases, with 6 bases left in between. From germline, CDR1 is SNHLY and CDR2 FYNNEI. CDR3 region: CASEVNQPQHF. The DNA for the CDR3 is TGTGCCAGCGAGGTAAATCAGCCCCAGCATTTT.

The J gene is TRBJ1-5, the V gene TRBV29-1; tentatively, D is TRBD1 (5 bases). The V end lost 4 bases, the J end lost 3 bases, and 7 bases lay between the germline ends. The CDR3 contains 12 residues. The germline V gene encodes CDR1 SQVTM and CDR2 ANQGSEA. The CDR3 here is CSVGGDNQPQHF. CDR3 in DNA: TGCAGCGTTGGGGGGGACAATCAGCCCCAGCATTTT.

This sequence joins TRBV15 and TRBJ2-7, with TRBD1 matching over 8 bases. J gave up 3 bases and V 3 bases, and 7 bases lay outside the gene matches. The CDR3 runs to 15 residues. The germline V gene encodes CDR1 LNHNV and CDR2 YYDKDF (reference sequence). The DNA for the CDR3 is TGTGCCACCAGCAGCCCAGGGGGCAGGAGCTACGAGCAGTACTTC. Translation: CATSSPGGRSYEQYF.

This clone was seen only a few times. V usage is TRBV6-1 and J usage is TRBJ1-1; 9 positions agree with TRBD1. CDR1 is MNHNS, CDR2 SASEGT, per germline. V lost 3 bases and J lost 7; bases outside the gene matches: 6. This CDR3 has 14 amino acids. The CDR3 reads CASSDTGGSYEAFF. The CDR3 DNA reads as TGTGCCAGCAGTGACACAGGGGGCTCTTATGAAGCTTTCTTT.

The rearrangement uses TRBV4-1 and TRBJ1-5, with D possibly TRBD1 on 5 matching bases. V was clipped by 2 bases and J by 0 bases, with 8 bases between them. There are 15 residues in the CDR3. Germline CDR1 is MGHRA and CDR2 is YSYEKL. The CDR3 here is CASSQQGNSNQPQHF. In nucleotides, the CDR3 is TGCGCCAGCAGCCAACAGGGAAATAGCAATCAGCCCCAGCATTTT.

This clone was found many times. The chain employs TRBV28 and TRBJ2-5; D gene ambiguous. The CDR3 is 11 residues long. The germline CDR1 and CDR2 sequences are MDHEN and SYDVKM. V dropped 1 base and J dropped 4 bases, with 1 base sitting between them. In DNA form, the CDR3 reads TGTGCCAGCAGTTTATTAGAGACCCAGTACTTC. Residues: CASSLLETQYF.

The J gene is TRBJ2-2, the V gene TRBV5-4; D is possibly TRBD2 (6 bases). The CDR3 loop spans 14 amino acids. CDR1 is SGHNT and CDR2 is YYREEE in the germline V gene (reference sequence). V was clipped by 0 bases and J by 6 bases, with 9 bases between them. The CDR3, as DNA: TGTGCCAGCAGCTTGGCTGGGGGGTCCGGGGAGCTGTTTTTT. It codes for CASSLAGGSGELFF.

The chain combines TRBV30 with TRBJ1-5; maybe TRBD1 (6 bases). The V gene's germline CDR1 is GTSNPN and CDR2 SVGIG (reference sequence). Trimming removed 4 bases at V and 4 bases at J, with 11 bases between. CDR3 size: 13 residues. The CDR3 reads CAWTEQGNQPQHF. The CDR3 DNA sequence: TGTGCCTGGACCGAACAGGGTAATCAGCCCCAGCATTTT. The full variable domain, completed using reference TRBV30 and TRBJ1-5, is SQTIHQWPATLVQPVGSPLSLECTVEGTSNPNLYWYRQAAGRGLQLLFYSVGIGQISSEVPQNLSASRPQDRQFILSSKKLLLSDSGFYLCAWTEQGNQPQHFGDGTRLSIL.

The rearrangement uses TRBV29-1 and TRBJ2-7; D may be TRBD2 (6 bases). V was clipped by 8 bases and J by 4 bases, with 21 bases between them. Germline V gives CDR1 SQVTM, CDR2 ANQGSEA. The CDR3 is 14 amino acids. In nucleotides, the CDR3 is TGCAGCCCCCCGGGAGTAGGGGCCCTTTACGAGCAGTACTTC. Translation gives CSPPGVGALYEQYF.

The V gene is TRBV7-2, the J gene TRBJ2-1, with a weak D call TRBD1 (7 bases). V was pared by 7 bases and J by 7 bases, with 14 bases between. CDR1 is SGHTA, CDR2 FQGNSA, per germline. The CDR3 extends over 13 amino acids. CDR3 sequence (DNA): TGTGCCAGCAACCCAGGGGGGTGGAATGAGCAGTTCTTC. It encodes CASNPGGWNEQFF.

This clone was counted a few times. The chain carries TRBV2 and TRBJ2-7; D assignment may be TRBD1 or TRBD2 (5 bases each). The germline V gene has CDR1 SNHLY and CDR2 FYNNEI. V was shortened by 6 bases and J by 12 bases, with 15 bases between the two germline ends. The CDR3 is 11 amino acids. The chain's CDR3 is CASSGTRGPYF. The DNA of the CDR3 is TGTGCCAGCAGCGGGACCCGCGGTCCGTACTTC.

The CDR3 is CASIRASYNEQFF. In DNA form, the CDR3 reads TGTGCCAGCATCCGGGCGTCCTACAATGAGCAGTTCTTC. This chain links TRBV6-5 with TRBJ2-1, with D unclear. CDR3 length equals 13 residues. Trimming took 7 bases from V and 1 from J, leaving 8 bases between them. The germline CDR1 and CDR2 sequences are MNHEY and SVGAGI.

This clone turned up a few times. The chain joins TRBV2 to TRBJ2-3; D not certain. Germline V gene sequence: CDR1 SNHLY, CDR2 FYNNEI. Trimming left V 4 bases short and J 3 bases short, with 5 bases between. CDR3 length equals 12 residues. The CDR3, as DNA: TGTGCCAGCAGTGGACTTACAGATACGCAGTATTTT. This encodes CASSGLTDTQYF.

The chain carries TRBV30 and TRBJ1-3, with D unclear. V lost 0 bases to trimming and J lost 0 bases, with 12 bases between them. Germline CDR1 is GTSNPN and CDR2 is SVGIG (reference sequence). CDR3 length: 16 residues. CDR3 nucleotides: TGTGCCTGGAGTGTATTACTAGGTGGCTCTGGAAACACCATATATTTT. Translation: CAWSVLLGGSGNTIYF.

This chain uses TRBV30 with TRBJ1-5, with 10 nucleotides matching TRBD1. V dropped 3 bases and J dropped 2; count of bases not matched to a gene: 7. The CDR3 runs to 16 residues. Germline CDR1 is GTSNPN and CDR2 is SVGIG (reference sequence). Here the CDR3 reads CAWRGKTGGGNQPQHF. The CDR3 DNA is TGTGCCTGGAGAGGAAAGACAGGGGGCGGCAATCAGCCCCAGCATTTT. The entire variable domain, with the rest obtained from reference TRBV30 and TRBJ1-5, is as follows: SQTIHQWPATLVQPVGSPLSLECTVEGTSNPNLYWYRQAAGRGLQLLFYSVGIGQISSEVPQNLSASRPQDRQFILSSKKLLLSDSGFYLCAWRGKTGGGNQPQHFGDGTRLSIL.

The chain has TRBV27 and TRBJ2-7, with 12 bases identical to TRBD1. The CDR3 extends over 15 amino acids. V lost 4 bases to trimming and J lost 2 bases; unmatched junction nucleotides: 3. The V gene's germline CDR1 is MNHEY and CDR2 SMNVEV (reference sequence). CDR3 region: CASSYRDRGPYEQYF. The CDR3 nucleotides read TGTGCCAGCAGTTACCGGGACAGGGGGCCCTACGAGCAGTACTTC.

The genes are TRBV29-1 and TRBJ2-7; D is undetermined. This CDR3 spans 14 amino acids. Trimming stripped 6 bases from V and 0 bases from J, with 15 bases between. CDR1 and CDR2 from the germline V gene are SQVTM and ANQGSEA. For the CDR3, the DNA is TGCAGCGTAGCCCAGACGGAAAGCTCCTACGAGCAGTACTTC. Translated: CSVAQTESSYEQYF.

The J gene is TRBJ2-1, the V gene TRBV29-1, with D perhaps assigned TRBD1 or TRBD2 (5 bases each). The CDR3 loop spans 15 amino acids. Per the germline V gene, CDR1 is SQVTM and CDR2 is ANQGSEA. With 7 bases removed from V and 7 bases from J, the gap between germline ends came to 23 bases. Written as DNA, the CDR3 is TGCAGCGATCATAACCGGGACGGAAGGTGGAATGAGCAGTTCTTC. Translating gives CSDHNRDGRWNEQFF.

The CDR3 DNA sequence: TGTGCCAGTAGTATCGGCGGGACCCAGCAAGAGACCCAGTACTTC. It yields the protein CASSIGGTQQETQYF. V usage is TRBV19 and J usage is TRBJ2-5; D may be TRBD2 (6 bases). CDR1 is LNHDA, CDR2 SQIVND, per germline (reference sequence). CDR3 length: 15 amino acids. V lost 3 bases to trimming and J lost 2 bases, with 13 bases between them. The full variable domain, with the rest looked up from reference TRBV19 and TRBJ2-5, is DGGITQSPKYLFRKEGQNVTLSCEQNLNHDAMYWYRQDPGQGLRLIYYSQIVNDFQKGDIAEGYSVSREKKESFPLTVTSAQKNPTAFYLCASSIGGTQQETQYFGPGTRLLVL.

This clone has more than one count but fewer than ten. CDR3 nucleotide sequence: TGTGCCAGTAGTATGGGGGCCACCTCCTACAATGAGCAGTTCTTC. Translated, it gives CASSMGATSYNEQFF. The J gene is TRBJ2-1, the V gene TRBV19; the D gene is possibly TRBD1 (6 bases). Trimming left V 3 bases short and J 0 bases short, with 9 bases between. CDR3 length equals 15 residues. Germline values: CDR1 LNHDA, CDR2 SQIVND (reference sequence).

The count of this clone is one. The same CDR3 arises from other DNA sequences in this sample as well. The chain is built from TRBV29-1 and TRBJ1-2; D unresolved. CDR1 and CDR2 from the germline V gene are SQVTM and ANQGSEA. This CDR3 contains 12 residues. The V end was cut by 4 bases, the J end by 2 bases, with 8 bases between. The CDR3 loop is CSVVLANYGYTF. DNA of the CDR3: TGCAGCGTTGTTCTGGCAAACTATGGCTACACCTTC.

The chain links TRBV6-5 to TRBJ2-5; the D gene is possibly TRBD1 (5 bases). Germline loops: CDR1 MNHEY, CDR2 SVGAGI. The CDR3 is 14 amino acids. With 2 bases removed from V and 0 bases from J, the gap between germline ends came to 7 bases. In nucleotides, the CDR3 is TGTGCCAGCAGTTACGGGGCAGACCAAGAGACCCAGTACTTC. As protein: CASSYGADQETQYF.

V and J are TRBV30 and TRBJ1-1; D is perhaps TRBD1 (6 bases). With 0 bases removed from V and 11 bases from J, the gap between germline ends came to 13 bases. CDR1 is GTSNPN, CDR2 SVGIG, per germline (reference sequence). The CDR3 spans 12 residues. The CDR3 here is CAWSVQGGKAFF. In nucleotides, the CDR3 is TGTGCCTGGAGTGTACAGGGCGGTAAGGCTTTCTTT.

The chain joins TRBV7-9 to TRBJ2-7, with D possibly being TRBD1 (5 bases). V lost 8 bases to trimming and J lost 2 bases, with 7 bases between them. This CDR3 has 11 residues. CDR1 is SEHNR and CDR2 is FQNEAQ in the germline V gene (reference sequence). CDR3 nucleotides: TGTGCCAGCGGGGCGACCTACGAGCAGTACTTC. Residues: CASGATYEQYF.

The rearrangement links TRBV5-1 to TRBJ2-3, with a possible D match to TRBD2 (5 bases). V lost 3 bases, J lost 4 bases, and 9 bases lay in between. The CDR3 totals 13 residues. Germline loops: CDR1 SGHRS, CDR2 YFSETQ. The CDR3 loop reads CASSSLGADTQYF. For the CDR3, the DNA is TGCGCCAGCAGCTCTCTGGGAGCAGATACGCAGTATTTT.